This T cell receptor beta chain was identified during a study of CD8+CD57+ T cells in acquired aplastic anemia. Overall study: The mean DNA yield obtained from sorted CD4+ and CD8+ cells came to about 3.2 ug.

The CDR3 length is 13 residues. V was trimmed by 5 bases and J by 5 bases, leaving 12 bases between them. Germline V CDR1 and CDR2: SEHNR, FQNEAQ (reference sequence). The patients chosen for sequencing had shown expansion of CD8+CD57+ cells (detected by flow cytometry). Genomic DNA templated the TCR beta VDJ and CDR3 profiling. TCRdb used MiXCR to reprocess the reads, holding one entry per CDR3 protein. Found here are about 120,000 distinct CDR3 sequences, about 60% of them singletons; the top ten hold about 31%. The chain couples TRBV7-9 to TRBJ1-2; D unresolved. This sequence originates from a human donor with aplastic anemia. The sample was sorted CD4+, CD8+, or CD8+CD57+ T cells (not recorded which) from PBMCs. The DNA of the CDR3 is TGTGCCAGCAGCCCCGCGCTGGGGTATGGCTACACCTTC. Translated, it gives CASSPALGYGYTF.